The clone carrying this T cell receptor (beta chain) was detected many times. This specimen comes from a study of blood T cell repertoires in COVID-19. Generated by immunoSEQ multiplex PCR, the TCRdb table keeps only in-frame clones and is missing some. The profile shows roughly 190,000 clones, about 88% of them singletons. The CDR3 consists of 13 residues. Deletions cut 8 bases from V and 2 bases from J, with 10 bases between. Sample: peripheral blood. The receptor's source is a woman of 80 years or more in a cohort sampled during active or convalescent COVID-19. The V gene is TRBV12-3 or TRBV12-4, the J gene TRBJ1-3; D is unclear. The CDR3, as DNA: TGTGCCAGCCAGGAGGTAACTGGAAACACCATATATTTT. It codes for CASQEVTGNTIYF.